This T cell receptor (beta chain) was documented in a study of T cells after yellow fever vaccination. Study context: SMART-Seq v4 Ultra Low Input prepared the low-cell-number fractions. Findings of the study overall: Repertoires sorted by FACS could include abundant clonotypes that are contaminants from the bulk population.

CDR1 and CDR2 from the germline V gene are SGDLS and YYNGEE. The trim removed 7 bases at V and 4 bases at J, leaving 10 bases unmatched. The CDR3 runs to 15 residues. TCR cDNA, made by 5'RACE template switching, carried an added universal primer site and UMIs. TCRdb reprocessed the 5' RACE reads with MiXCR, giving one entry per CDR3 protein. The sample lists about 630,000 distinct CDR3 sequences; 9% to 15% were seen once. A word on this clonotype: Its antigen is not identified.

This specimen was PBMCs, taken on the day of the yellow fever booster vaccination. This receptor was identified in a man aged 25 to 45 who received the YFV17D yellow fever vaccine. This chain links TRBV9 with TRBJ2-1; 8 nucleotides line up with TRBD2. This chain's CDR3 is CASLRREGGYNEQFF. CDR3 DNA: TGTGCCAGCCTCCGACGGGAGGGGGGTTACAATGAGCAGTTCTTC.